This passage covers 28 T cell receptor beta chains from one sample sequenced in a study of blood T cell repertoires in COVID-19. Clones were sequenced by immunoSEQ multiplex PCR, and TCRdb holds only the in-frame ones, with some missing. The sample yields under 95,000 clones, roughly 85% seen once. The sample comprised peripheral blood. All receptors derive from a human donor in a cohort sampled during active COVID-19.

The J gene is TRBJ1-3, the V gene TRBV18; 10 bases line up with TRBD1. The junction had 8 bases not matched to a gene; V was cut back by 5 bases and J by 7 bases. CDR1 is KGHSH and CDR2 is LQKENI in the germline V gene. This CDR3 contains 15 residues. The CDR3 is CASSSRDRGTNTIYF. CDR3 bases: TGTGCCAGCTCATCCCGGGACAGGGGAACGAACACCATATATTTT.

There are a few counts of this clone. This rearrangement joins TRBV2 to TRBJ2-1; D call uncertain. The germline V gene encodes CDR1 SNHLY and CDR2 FYNNEI. The CDR3 extends over 11 amino acids. Trimming left V 8 bases short and J 3 bases short, with 5 bases between. The DNA of the CDR3 is TGTGCCAGCGAGATCTACAATGAGCAGTTCTTC. Residues: CASEIYNEQFF.

This clone was recorded a few times. This is likely a read error, given that the CDR3 carries no conserved phenylalanine or tryptophan at its end. The limits of the CDR3 on the DNA are not certain, so only TCRdb's listed CDR3 is given. V usage is TRBV30 and J usage is TRBJ1-3; the table's D call, TRBD1, was not checked against the DNA. The CDR3 totals 11 residues, both ends included. Germline assignment: CDR1 GTSNPN and CDR2 SVGIG (reference sequence). The CDR3 reads CAWGTDRLNDI.

The chain employs TRBV3-1 (or the pseudogene TRBV3-2) and TRBJ2-5, with TRBD2 matching 8 bases. Germline V gene lookup returns CDR1 LGHDT and CDR2 YNNKEL (reference sequence). The CDR3 length is 17 residues. J was trimmed by 4 bases and V by 6 bases; bases with no gene match: 16. CDR3 bases: TGTGCCAGCAGTTTGACCGGGACTAGGGGTGGATTAGAGACCCAGTACTTC. It yields the protein CASSLTGTRGGLETQYF.

The V call is TRBV19, the J call TRBJ1-1; no firm D call. V shed 1 base and J shed 0 bases, with 9 bases lying between them. From germline, CDR1 is LNHDA and CDR2 SQIVND (reference sequence). The CDR3 is 15 amino acids. In DNA, the CDR3 is TGTGCCAGTAGTATAGGTGGCTTCATGAACACTGAAGCTTTCTTT. Its protein is CASSIGGFMNTEAFF.

V gene TRBV6-2 or TRBV6-3 combines with J gene TRBJ2-7; D is undetermined. Trimming removed 6 bases at V and 7 bases at J, with 22 bases between. This CDR3 has 15 residues. CDR1 MNHEY and CDR2 SVGEGT come from the germline V gene. This CDR3 reads CASSPRQNRLYEQYF. The DNA of the CDR3 is TGTGCCAGCAGCCCCCGGCAGAACCGACTCTATGAGCAGTACTTC.

This clone has just a few counts. The chain carries TRBV5-4 and TRBJ2-7, with 8 bases matching TRBD2. J gave up 2 bases and V 4 bases, and 11 bases lay outside the gene matches. This CDR3 contains 16 residues. The germline CDR1 and CDR2 sequences are SGHNT and YYREEE (reference sequence). This CDR3 reads CASSRTTTSETYEQYF. The CDR3 coding sequence is TGTGCCAGCAGCCGGACAACGACTAGCGAAACCTACGAGCAGTACTTC.

This sequence joins TRBV29-1 and TRBJ1-2; TRBD1 agrees at 9 bases. V dropped 5 bases and J dropped 8; count of bases not matched to a gene: 12. The CDR3 has 14 amino acids. CDR1 and CDR2 (germline): SQVTM, ANQGSEA. The CDR3 spells CSVIGGNRGRGYTF. For the CDR3, the DNA is TGCAGCGTTATTGGCGGAAACAGGGGGCGCGGCTACACCTTC.

The chain couples TRBV2 to TRBJ1-5; D perhaps matches TRBD1 (5 bases). The CDR3 spans 14 residues. Germline values: CDR1 SNHLY, CDR2 FYNNEI. V was pared by 3 bases and J by 6 bases, with 12 bases between. The CDR3 reads CASSDREGFQPQHF. CDR3 nucleotide sequence: TGTGCCAGCAGTGATCGGGAGGGGTTTCAGCCCCAGCATTTT.

This sequence joins TRBV6-2 or TRBV6-3 and TRBJ2-3, with a weak D call TRBD1 (6 bases). Per the germline V gene, CDR1 is MNHEY and CDR2 is SVGEGT. This CDR3 is built from 14 residues. V lost 4 bases to trimming and J lost 5 bases, with 13 bases between them. CDR3 protein: CASSSGAAGDTQYF. CDR3 bases: TGTGCCAGCAGTTCAGGGGCCGCCGGAGATACGCAGTATTTT.

The chain uses TRBV6-6 and TRBJ2-7; 12 nucleotides match TRBD2. CDR1 and CDR2 (germline): MNHNY, SVGAGI (reference sequence). The CDR3 consists of 16 residues. After removal of 0 bases from V and 2 bases from J, the junction contained 2 bases not matched to a gene. The CDR3 reads CASSYSLAGGPYEQYF. CDR3 DNA sequence: TGTGCCAGCAGTTACTCGCTAGCGGGAGGGCCCTACGAGCAGTACTTC.

CDR3 sequence: CASSLGGQFEAFF. As DNA, the CDR3 is TGTGCCAGCAGCTTAGGTGGACAGTTTGAAGCTTTCTTT. This chain links TRBV7-2 with TRBJ1-1; the D gene is possibly TRBD1 (6 bases). Germline CDR1 is SGHTA and CDR2 is FQGNSA. The CDR3 covers 13 residues. The V end lost 1 base, the J end lost 7 bases, and 10 bases lay between the germline ends.

The chain links TRBV10-3 to TRBJ2-3; TRBD1 matches at 8 bases. The CDR3 covers 16 residues. Unmatched junction bases numbered 7, after V lost 4 bases and J lost 1 base. The germline CDR1 and CDR2 sequences are ENHRY and SYGVKD. The CDR3 nucleotides are TGTGCCATCAGTGCCCCCCAGGGACAGGGCACAGATACGCAGTATTTT. Its protein is CAISAPQGQGTDTQYF.

The chain combines TRBV13 with TRBJ1-5; D unresolved. Deletions cut 1 base from V and 7 bases from J, with 8 bases between. The germline V gene encodes CDR1 PRHDT and CDR2 FYEKMQ (reference sequence). The CDR3 is 13 residues long. The CDR3 region has the DNA TGTGCCAGCAGCTTAGAGGGAGGGCAGCCCCAGCATTTT. It translates to CASSLEGGQPQHF.

J is TRBJ1-2 and V is TRBV28; no clear D. Per germline, CDR1 MDHEN and CDR2 SYDVKM. Trimming removed 3 bases at V and 0 bases at J, with 14 bases between. This CDR3 is built from 16 residues. The CDR3 DNA reads as TGTGCCAGCAGTTTGGCCCCGGCGGGCACTAACTATGGCTACACCTTC. Its protein product is CASSLAPAGTNYGYTF.

The chain recombines TRBV5-6 with TRBJ2-7, with 8 bases matching TRBD2. V lost 1 base to trimming and J lost 0 bases; unmatched junction nucleotides: 6. The CDR3 is 16 amino acids. Germline V CDR1 and CDR2: SGHDT, YYEEEE. The CDR3 here is CASSLLAGTISYEQYF. The CDR3 coding sequence is TGTGCCAGCAGCTTGTTAGCGGGGACTATCTCCTACGAGCAGTACTTC.

The chain employs TRBV28 and TRBJ2-2; D is ambiguous. Per the germline V gene, CDR1 is MDHEN and CDR2 is SYDVKM. This CDR3 region has 15 residues. With 5 bases removed from V and 0 bases from J, the gap between germline ends came to 10 bases. CDR3 in DNA: TGTGCCAGCAGTCGAGACACCGCGAACACCGGGGAGCTGTTTTTT. It encodes CASSRDTANTGELFF.

The V call is TRBV29-1, the J call TRBJ2-7, with D perhaps matching TRBD2 (5 bases). Germline V gene data show CDR1 as SQVTM and CDR2 as ANQGSEA. The length of the CDR3 is 13 residues. V was shortened by 0 bases and J by 5 bases, with 11 bases between the two germline ends. Here the CDR3 reads CSVEEGGSDEQYF. DNA for the CDR3: TGCAGCGTTGAAGAGGGCGGGTCCGACGAGCAGTACTTC.

This clone has ten or more counts. This chain connects TRBV7-6 to TRBJ1-6; D uncertain. This CDR3 has 15 residues. V was trimmed by 1 base and J by 7 bases, leaving 11 bases between them. Germline V gene lookup returns CDR1 SGHVS and CDR2 FNYEAQ. CDR3: CASSLGSRMNSPLHF. In DNA form, the CDR3 reads TGTGCCAGCAGCTTAGGTAGTCGAATGAATTCACCCCTCCACTTT. Full variable domain (remainder filled in from reference TRBV7-6 and TRBJ1-6): GAGVSQSPRYKVTKRGQDVALRCDPISGHVSLYWYRQALGQGPEFLTYFNYEAQQDKSGLPNDRFSAERPEGSISTLTIQRTEQRDSAMYRCASSLGSRMNSPLHFGNGTRLTVT.

The chain joins TRBV5-1 to TRBJ2-7; 10 bases map to TRBD1. The CDR3 covers 17 residues. Germline values: CDR1 SGHRS, CDR2 YFSETQ. The V and J ends lost 4 bases and 3 bases, in that order; junction bases with no gene match: 13. The DNA for the CDR3 is TGCGCCAGCAGCCTTGCTCTTCAGACAGGGGGCCACTACGAGCAGTACTTC. This codes for CASSLALQTGGHYEQYF.

CDR3 nucleotides: TGTGCCAGCAGCTTAGTTCCTAGCGGGGGTAACAATGAGCAGTTCTTC. Protein sequence: CASSLVPSGGNNEQFF. The rearrangement joins TRBV7-6 to TRBJ2-1, with 10 nucleotides matching TRBD2. Trimming cost V 1 base and J 5 bases; bases outside gene matches: 5. This CDR3 contains 16 residues. The germline CDR1 and CDR2 sequences are SGHVS and FNYEAQ. Using reference TRBV7-6 and TRBJ2-1 for the parts outside the CDR3, the full variable domain is GAGVSQSPRYKVTKRGQDVALRCDPISGHVSLYWYRQALGQGPEFLTYFNYEAQQDKSGLPNDRFSAERPEGSISTLTIQRTEQRDSAMYRCASSLVPSGGNNEQFFGPGTRLTVL.

The chain carries TRBV7-9 and TRBJ1-1; D possibly corresponds to TRBD1 (5 bases). Germline CDR1 SEHNR, CDR2 FQNEAQ (reference sequence). The CDR3 has 13 amino acids. V lost 8 bases to trimming and J lost 1 base, with 11 bases between them. The CDR3 DNA is TGTGCCAGCGTGGGGCAACCGAACACTGAAGCTTTCTTT. It yields the protein CASVGQPNTEAFF.

This clone appeared a single time. Its ends do not fully match the called genes, so a read error is possible. The chain has TRBV27 and TRBJ1-1; D is possibly TRBD1 (6 bases). The CDR3 length is 12 residues. Germline CDR1 and CDR2: MNHEY and SMNVEV (reference sequence). The CDR3 loop reads CASSQIPGGASF. CDR3 nucleotide sequence: TGTGCCAGCAGTCAAATTCCTGGGGGCGCATCCTTT.

This clone was observed many times. V and J are TRBV10-3 and TRBJ2-2, with a weak D call TRBD2 (6 bases). Germline values: CDR1 ENHRY, CDR2 SYGVKD. The CDR3 loop spans 15 amino acids. Trimming cost V 6 bases and J 4 bases, with 15 bases left between them. CDR3 bases: TGTGCCATCAGCGACCCGGTGGGGGGCACCGGGGAGCTGTTTTTT. It is translated as CAISDPVGGTGELFF.

The table lists this clone with a count of one. V is TRBV18 and J is TRBJ2-5; maybe TRBD2 (5 bases). With 3 bases removed from V and 5 bases from J, the gap between germline ends came to 13 bases. Germline lookup yields CDR1 KGHSH and CDR2 LQKENI. CDR3 length equals 14 residues. The chain's CDR3 is CASSPEAVGETQYF. The CDR3 coding sequence is TGTGCCAGCTCACCGGAGGCGGTGGGGGAGACCCAGTACTTC. The whole variable domain, filled in from reference TRBV18 and TRBJ2-5, reads NAGVMQNPRHLVRRRGQEARLRCSPMKGHSHVYWYRQLPEEGLKFMVYLQKENIIDESGMPKERFSAEFPKEGPSILRIQQVVRGDSAAYFCASSPEAVGETQYFGPGTRLLVL.

The chain uses TRBV7-3 and TRBJ2-1; 8 nucleotides line up with TRBD2. Germline CDR1 reads SGHTA; CDR2 reads FQGTGA. The junction had 6 bases not matched to a gene; V was cut back by 2 bases and J by 0 bases. This CDR3 spans 17 amino acids. DNA for the CDR3: TGTGCCAGCAGCTTAGGGGGCAGCGGGGGCTCCTACAATGAGCAGTTCTTC. Its protein product is CASSLGGSGGSYNEQFF.

This clone came up once. The chain couples TRBV6-5 to TRBJ2-1, with D perhaps TRBD2 (7 bases). The CDR3 sequence is 15 residues long. Per germline, CDR1 MNHEY and CDR2 SVGAGI. Trimming pared 4 bases from V and 12 bases from J, leaving 22 bases between. The CDR3 region has the DNA TGTGCCAGCAGTTCCTTGACGGGGGGCCGGGTTTTGCAGTTCTTC. Translation gives CASSSLTGGRVLQFF.

This clone came up once. V usage is TRBV27 and J usage is TRBJ2-5; TRBD1 matches at 7 bases. Germline trimming cut 5 bases from V and 2 bases from J; bases unmatched to any gene: 2. The CDR3 sequence is 13 residues long. The germline V gene encodes CDR1 MNHEY and CDR2 SMNVEV (reference sequence). CDR3 in amino acids: CASSPRGQETQYF. The CDR3 region has the DNA TGTGCCAGCAGTCCCAGGGGGCAAGAGACCCAGTACTTC.